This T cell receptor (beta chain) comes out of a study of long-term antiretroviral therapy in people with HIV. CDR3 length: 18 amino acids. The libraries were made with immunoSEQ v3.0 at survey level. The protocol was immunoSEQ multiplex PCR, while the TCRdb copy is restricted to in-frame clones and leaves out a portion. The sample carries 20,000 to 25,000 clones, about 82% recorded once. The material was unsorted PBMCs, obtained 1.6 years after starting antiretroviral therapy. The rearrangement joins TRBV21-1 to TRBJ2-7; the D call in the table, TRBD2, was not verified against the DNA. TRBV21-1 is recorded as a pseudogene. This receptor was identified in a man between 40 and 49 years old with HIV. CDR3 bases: TGTGCCAGCAGCAAAAAGGGACTAGCGGGTGGCCCAATCTACGAGCAGTACTTC. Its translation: CASSKKGLAGGPIYEQYF.